The 21 T cell receptor beta chains listed next were all sequenced from one sample in a study of T cells after yellow fever vaccination. MiXCR, run by TCRdb on the 5' RACE reads, gives a single entry per CDR3 protein. The repertoire holds some 110,000 distinct CDR3 sequences, with 7.4% as singletons. The starting material was CD4+ T cells sorted from PBMCs, obtained more than 8 days after the first yellow fever vaccination. The source is a man aged 18 to 30 who received the YFV17D yellow fever vaccine.

This clonotype was recorded at least ten times. The rearrangement joins TRBV5-5 to TRBJ2-5; D uncertain. Germline V gene sequence: CDR1 SGHKS, CDR2 YYEKEE (reference sequence). The CDR3 runs to 12 residues. Between the trimmed V and J ends, which lost 2 bases and 9 bases, there was a span of 11 bases. The CDR3 protein is CASSFRASAQYF. The CDR3 coding sequence is TGTGCCAGCAGCTTTCGAGCTTCGGCCCAGTACTTC.

In its sample, this clonotype was seen many times. The J gene is TRBJ1-6, the V gene TRBV15; no clear D. Germline V gives CDR1 LNHNV, CDR2 YYDKDF (reference sequence). The CDR3 consists of 16 residues. The ends were cut back, 0 bases at V and 10 bases at J, with 16 bases in the middle. CDR3 sequence: CATSRDADGPRSPLHF. CDR3 DNA sequence: TGTGCCACCAGCAGAGATGCGGACGGGCCCAGATCACCCCTCCACTTT.

This clonotype has just a few counts. The rearrangement joins TRBV19 to TRBJ1-1; no clear D. Germline CDR1 and CDR2: LNHDA and SQIVND (reference sequence). The V gene lost 4 bases and the J gene lost 5 bases, with 5 bases spanning the gap. This CDR3 spans 11 amino acids. CDR3 sequence reads: CASSTRTEAFF. The CDR3 nucleotides read TGTGCCAGTAGTACACGAACTGAAGCTTTCTTT.

This clonotype was counted many times. The CDR3 DNA is TGTGCCAGCAGTTACGAAGCGAGACAGGCAATCACCGGGGAGCTGTTTTTT. Amino acid sequence: CASSYEARQAITGELFF. The J gene is TRBJ2-2, the V gene TRBV6-2 or TRBV6-3; TRBD1 might be the D (6 bases). Germline V gives CDR1 MNHEY, CDR2 SVGEGT. This CDR3 is 17 amino acids long. V lost 2 bases to trimming and J lost 4 bases, with 17 bases between them.

This clonotype occurred many times. The CDR3: CASSYAAGSSGNTIYF. The CDR3 coding sequence is TGTGCCAGCAGTTACGCGGCGGGCAGCTCTGGAAACACCATATATTTT. The chain combines TRBV6-5 with TRBJ1-3, with D unclear. The V end lost 2 bases, the J end lost 0 bases, and 11 bases lay between the germline ends. The V gene's germline CDR1 is MNHEY and CDR2 SVGAGI. The CDR3 loop spans 16 amino acids.

This clonotype was observed at least ten times. The chain uses TRBV28 and TRBJ2-5, with D tentatively TRBD1 or TRBD2 (6 bases each). Germline lookup yields CDR1 MDHEN and CDR2 SYDVKM. The CDR3 runs 13 residues. Trimming took off 8 bases at V and 1 base at J, with 11 bases between the two ends. The CDR3 is CASQKGGQETQYF. In DNA, the CDR3 is TGTGCCAGCCAAAAGGGGGGCCAAGAGACCCAGTACTTC.

This clonotype was found many times. The rearrangement uses TRBV29-1 and TRBJ2-5, with D uncertain. This CDR3 contains 11 residues. Trimming took 4 bases from V and 5 from J, leaving 8 bases between them. CDR1 is SQVTM, CDR2 ANQGSEA, per germline. The CDR3 DNA follows: TGCAGCGTTGCCCCCGGTGAGACCCAGTACTTC. Translation: CSVAPGETQYF.

J is TRBJ2-2 and V is TRBV5-8; D ambiguous. This CDR3 is built from 12 residues. The germline V gene has CDR1 SGHTS and CDR2 YDEGEE. V was pared by 4 bases and J by 8 bases, with 9 bases between. The CDR3 here is CASSRRPGELFF. The CDR3 region has the DNA TGTGCCAGCAGCCGAAGGCCTGGGGAGCTGTTTTTT.

This clonotype was recorded many times. This sequence joins TRBV20-1 and TRBJ2-1; 7 nucleotides match TRBD2. This CDR3 has 15 amino acids. CDR1 and CDR2 (germline): DFQATT, SNEGSKA (reference sequence). V shed 3 bases, J shed 0 bases, and the junction held 5 bases outside the gene matches. The CDR3 reads CSASRGGSSYNEQFF. The CDR3 DNA reads as TGCAGTGCTAGCCGCGGGGGAAGCTCCTACAATGAGCAGTTCTTC.

This clonotype was recorded many times. The gene calls are TRBV5-1 and TRBJ2-5, with TRBD1 matching over 7 bases. The V segment lost 2 bases and the J segment 3 bases; nucleotides outside the gene matches: 4. Germline lookup yields CDR1 SGHRS and CDR2 YFSETQ. The CDR3 covers 14 residues. CDR3 region: CASSLGQGEETQYF. DNA for the CDR3: TGCGCCAGCAGCTTAGGTCAGGGGGAAGAGACCCAGTACTTC.

This clonotype was counted many times. The rearrangement uses TRBV5-5 and TRBJ1-1; D is uncertain. The CDR3 spans 12 residues. The V gene's germline CDR1 is SGHKS and CDR2 YYEKEE (reference sequence). Trimming took 2 bases from V and 7 from J, leaving 9 bases between them. The CDR3 sequence: CASSFYTVEAFF. The DNA of the CDR3 is TGTGCCAGCAGCTTCTATACAGTTGAAGCTTTCTTT.

This clonotype was counted ten times or more. This chain uses TRBV7-2 with TRBJ1-2; unclear D gene. The germline V gene encodes CDR1 SGHTA and CDR2 FQGNSA. Trimming cost V 8 bases and J 1 base, with 11 bases left between them. The CDR3 totals 13 residues. The CDR3 is CASGDWVNYGYTF. The CDR3 nucleotides are TGTGCCAGCGGCGACTGGGTTAACTATGGCTACACCTTC.

Ten or more counts support this clonotype. The V gene is TRBV6-1, the J gene TRBJ2-7; 9 positions agree with TRBD1. V lost 7 bases, J lost 3 bases, and 13 bases stayed unmatched. Germline V gene lookup returns CDR1 MNHNS and CDR2 SASEGT. This CDR3 has 16 amino acids. The CDR3, as DNA: TGTGCCAGCACAGTTAACAGGGGGCTGAGGGACTACGAGCAGTACGTC. Amino acid sequence: CASTVNRGLRDYEQYV.

This clonotype showed up many times. The chain employs TRBV20-1 and TRBJ2-7; D gene ambiguous. The germline V gene has CDR1 DFQATT and CDR2 SNEGSKA (reference sequence). This CDR3 is 13 amino acids long. Between the trimmed V and J ends, which lost 7 bases and 0 bases, there was a span of 13 bases. This chain's CDR3 is CSGMARSSYEQYV. The CDR3 bases are TGCAGTGGAATGGCTAGGAGCTCCTACGAGCAGTACGTC.

The sample holds many counts of this clonotype. The genes are TRBV5-6 and TRBJ2-7; 10 nucleotides match TRBD1. The CDR3 has 14 amino acids. Germline V gives CDR1 SGHDT, CDR2 YYEEEE. Germline trimming cut 6 bases from V and 4 bases from J; bases unmatched to any gene: 7. CDR3 DNA: TGTGCCAGCACCAAGAGGGACAGGGGATACGAGCAGTACTTC. It is translated as CASTKRDRGYEQYF.

In its sample, this clonotype was seen many times. The CDR3 protein is CASSFPRTYEQYF. The CDR3 nucleotides are TGTGCCAGCAGCTTTCCGAGGACGTACGAGCAGTACTTC. The V and J genes are TRBV7-3 and TRBJ2-7; D gene ambiguous. Trimming removed 3 bases at V and 4 bases at J, with 10 bases between. CDR3 length: 13 amino acids. Looked up from germline, CDR1 is SGHTA and CDR2 is FQGTGA.

This clonotype showed up many times. CDR3 DNA: TGTGCCAGCACCCTGAGCTCCTACAATGAGCAGTTCTTC. It encodes CASTLSSYNEQFF. This rearrangement joins TRBV6-2 or TRBV6-3 to TRBJ2-1; D gene uncertain. The CDR3 has 13 amino acids. Germline lookup yields CDR1 MNHEY and CDR2 SVGEGT. V was clipped by 7 bases and J by 0 bases, with 7 bases between them.

Ten or more counts support this clonotype. Its ends do not fully match the called genes, so a read error is possible. J is TRBJ1-5 and V is TRBV5-1; 7 bases fit TRBD1. The CDR3 contains 13 residues. Germline assignment: CDR1 SGHRS and CDR2 YFSETQ. Here the CDR3 DNA reads TGTGCCAGCAGGCGGGACAGTAATCAGCCCCAGCATTTT. Amino acids: CASRRDSNQPQHF.

This clonotype was seen only a few times. This chain connects TRBV10-3 to TRBJ2-3, with 8 bases fitting TRBD1. The CDR3 is 17 amino acids. V was clipped by 0 bases and J by 2 bases; unmatched bases: 7. Germline values: CDR1 ENHRY, CDR2 SYGVKD. CDR3 nucleotide sequence: TGTGCCATCAGTGAGTCAGCCGGACAGGGCTCCACAGATACGCAGTATTTT. This sequence encodes CAISESAGQGSTDTQYF.

This clonotype was counted at least ten times. The chain links TRBV5-1 to TRBJ2-1, with TRBD1 identical over 8 bases. V was pared by 6 bases and J by 3 bases, with 5 bases of the junction left unmatched. CDR3 length: 14 residues. Looked up from germline, CDR1 is SGHRS and CDR2 is YFSETQ. CDR3 amino acids: CASTRQGFYNEQFF. The CDR3 DNA is TGCGCCAGCACCCGACAGGGGTTCTACAATGAGCAGTTCTTC.

This clonotype was picked up a small number of times. The chain uses TRBV6-5 and TRBJ2-3, with D possibly being TRBD2 (6 bases). Germline CDR1 and CDR2: MNHEY and SVGAGI. The V and J ends lost 2 bases and 1 base respectively, with 22 bases between them. The length of the CDR3 is 19 residues. CDR3 sequence reads: CASSYAGMGRGGGTDTQYF. The CDR3 bases are TGTGCCAGCAGTTACGCGGGAATGGGGCGTGGGGGAGGCACAGATACGCAGTATTTT.